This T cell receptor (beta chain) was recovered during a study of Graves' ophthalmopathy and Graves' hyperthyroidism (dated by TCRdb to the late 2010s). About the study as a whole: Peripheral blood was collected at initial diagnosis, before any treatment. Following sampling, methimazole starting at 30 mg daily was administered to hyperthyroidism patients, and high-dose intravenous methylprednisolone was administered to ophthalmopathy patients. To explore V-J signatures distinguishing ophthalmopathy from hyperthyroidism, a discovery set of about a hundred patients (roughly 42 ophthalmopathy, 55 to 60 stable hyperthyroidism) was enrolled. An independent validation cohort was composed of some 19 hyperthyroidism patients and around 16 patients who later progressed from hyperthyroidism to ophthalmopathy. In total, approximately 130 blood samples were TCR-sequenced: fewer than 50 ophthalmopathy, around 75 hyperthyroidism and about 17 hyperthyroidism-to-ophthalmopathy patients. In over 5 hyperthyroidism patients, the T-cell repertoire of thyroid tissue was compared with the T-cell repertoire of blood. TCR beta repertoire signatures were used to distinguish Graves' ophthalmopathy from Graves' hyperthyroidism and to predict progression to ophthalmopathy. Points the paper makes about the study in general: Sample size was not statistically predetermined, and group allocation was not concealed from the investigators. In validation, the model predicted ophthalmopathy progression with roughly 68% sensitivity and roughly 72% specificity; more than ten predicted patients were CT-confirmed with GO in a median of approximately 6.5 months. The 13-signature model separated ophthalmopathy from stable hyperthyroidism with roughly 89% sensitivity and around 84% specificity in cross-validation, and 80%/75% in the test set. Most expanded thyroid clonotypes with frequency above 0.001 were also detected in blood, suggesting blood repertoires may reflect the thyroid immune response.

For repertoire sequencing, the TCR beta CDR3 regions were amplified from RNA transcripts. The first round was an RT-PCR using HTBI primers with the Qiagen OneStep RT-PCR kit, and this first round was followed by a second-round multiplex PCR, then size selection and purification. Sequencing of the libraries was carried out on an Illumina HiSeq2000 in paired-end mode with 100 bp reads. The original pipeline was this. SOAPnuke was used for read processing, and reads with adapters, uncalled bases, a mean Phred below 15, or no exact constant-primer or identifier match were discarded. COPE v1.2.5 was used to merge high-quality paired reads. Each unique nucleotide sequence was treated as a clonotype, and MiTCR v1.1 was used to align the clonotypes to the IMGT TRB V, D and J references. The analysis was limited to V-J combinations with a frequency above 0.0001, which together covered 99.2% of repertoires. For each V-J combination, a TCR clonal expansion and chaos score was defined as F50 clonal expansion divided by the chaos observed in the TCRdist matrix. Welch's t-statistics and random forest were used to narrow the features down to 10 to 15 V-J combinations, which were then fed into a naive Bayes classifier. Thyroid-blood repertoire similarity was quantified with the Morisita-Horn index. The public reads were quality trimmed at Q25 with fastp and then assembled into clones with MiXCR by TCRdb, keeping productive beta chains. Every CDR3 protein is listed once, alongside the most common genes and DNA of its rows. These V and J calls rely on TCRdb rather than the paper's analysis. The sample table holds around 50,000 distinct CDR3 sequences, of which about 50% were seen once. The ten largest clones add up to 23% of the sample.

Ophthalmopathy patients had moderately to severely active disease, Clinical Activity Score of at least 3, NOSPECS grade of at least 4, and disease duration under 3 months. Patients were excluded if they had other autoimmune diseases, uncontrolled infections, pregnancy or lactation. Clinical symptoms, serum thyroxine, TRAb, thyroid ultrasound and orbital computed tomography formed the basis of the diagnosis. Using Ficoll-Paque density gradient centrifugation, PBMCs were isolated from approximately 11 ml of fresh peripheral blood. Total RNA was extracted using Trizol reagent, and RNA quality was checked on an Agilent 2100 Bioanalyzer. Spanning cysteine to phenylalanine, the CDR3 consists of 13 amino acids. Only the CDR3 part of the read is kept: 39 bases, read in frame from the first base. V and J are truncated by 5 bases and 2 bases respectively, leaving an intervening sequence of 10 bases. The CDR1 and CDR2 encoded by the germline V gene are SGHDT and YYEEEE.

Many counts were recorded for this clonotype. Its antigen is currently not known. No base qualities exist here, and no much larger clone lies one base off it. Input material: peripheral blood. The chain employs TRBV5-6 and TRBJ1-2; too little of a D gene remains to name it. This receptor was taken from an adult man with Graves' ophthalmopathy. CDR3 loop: CASRLRGNYGYTF. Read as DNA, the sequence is TGTGCCAGCAGGTTGCGGGGAAACTATGGCTACACCTTC.